This TCR beta chain was captured by sequencing in a study of blood T cell repertoires in COVID-19. Study in general: The United States, Italy and Spain supplied acute and convalescent COVID-19 samples.

This clone appeared once. Study processing details: Estimates of nucleated cell counts were drawn from the amplification of reference gene primers. Assay: immunoSEQ multiplex PCR; the TCRdb copy retains only in-frame clones and omits some. The V and J calls and clone size were taken over from that table, and D and trimming were inferred from the DNA. The sample lists fewer than 250,000 clones, roughly four fifths occurring once. The CDR3 has 14 residues. V lost 1 base, J lost 4 bases, and 11 bases lay in between. Germline CDR1 and CDR2: SGHKS and YYEKEE (reference sequence). Source material: peripheral blood. The TCR was taken from a woman aged 50 to 60 with acute or convalescent COVID-19. The J gene is TRBJ1-1, the V gene TRBV5-5; D call uncertain. The CDR3 loop reads CASSLTLGVTEAFF. CDR3 nucleotides: TGTGCCAGCAGCTTGACCCTCGGGGTCACTGAAGCTTTCTTT. The variable domain in full, completed from reference TRBV5-5 and TRBJ1-1, reads DAGVTQSPTHLIKTRGQQVTLRCSPISGHKSVSWYQQVLGQGPQFIFQYYEKEERGRGNFPDRFSARQFPNYSSELNVNALLLGDSALYLCASSLTLGVTEAFFGQGTRLTVV.